These 3 T cell receptor beta chains share one sample of origin, sequenced in a study of lymphopenia after photon versus proton radiotherapy. The assay was immunoSEQ multiplex PCR, and TCRdb's table has in-frame clones only and misses some. The repertoire includes roughly 35,000 clones, about 83% of them detected once, and around 3% sits in the top ten. The specimen was peripheral blood, collected from a patient treated with photon-based radiotherapy. These TCRs come from a man between 50 and 59 years old with gastric cancer.

The chain uses TRBV11-2 and TRBJ2-3; a possible D gene is TRBD1 (5 bases). Trimming cost V 3 bases and J 6 bases, with 13 bases left between them. Germline V lookup: CDR1 SGHAT, CDR2 FQNNGV. This CDR3 is 14 amino acids long. The CDR3 is CASSFRQYSDTQYF. The CDR3 DNA is TGTGCCAGCAGCTTCAGACAGTATTCGGATACGCAGTATTTT.

The V gene is TRBV19, the J gene TRBJ2-3; TRBD1 might be the D (6 bases). The V and J ends lost 5 bases and 1 base respectively, with 13 bases between them. The CDR3 runs 15 residues. CDR1 and CDR2 (germline): LNHDA, SQIVND (reference sequence). In nucleotides, the CDR3 is TGTGCCAGTAGTTACAGGGTTTCCCGCACAGATACGCAGTATTTT. Amino acids: CASSYRVSRTDTQYF.

V is TRBV5-4 and J is TRBJ2-3, with 11 bases aligning to TRBD1. After removal of 4 bases from V and 6 bases from J, the junction contained 10 bases not matched to a gene. Germline V gene data show CDR1 as SGHNT and CDR2 as YYREEE (reference sequence). The CDR3 contains 16 residues. CDR3 DNA: TGTGCCAGCAGCCCTGGACGGGACAGGGGGGGGGATACGCAGTATTTT. Amino acids: CASSPGRDRGGDTQYF.